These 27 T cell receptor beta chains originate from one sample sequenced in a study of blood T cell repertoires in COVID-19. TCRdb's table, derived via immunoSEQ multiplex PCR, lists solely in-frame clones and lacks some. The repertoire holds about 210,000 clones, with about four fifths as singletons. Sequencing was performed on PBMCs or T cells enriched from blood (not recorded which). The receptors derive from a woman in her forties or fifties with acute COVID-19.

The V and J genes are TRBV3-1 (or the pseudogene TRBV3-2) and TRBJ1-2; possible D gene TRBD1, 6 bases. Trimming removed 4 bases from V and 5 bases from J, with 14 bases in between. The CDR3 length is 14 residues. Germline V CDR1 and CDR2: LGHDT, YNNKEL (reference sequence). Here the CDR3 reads CASSRGTQGYGYTF. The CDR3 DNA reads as TGTGCCAGCAGCCGGGGAACACAGGGTTATGGCTACACCTTC.

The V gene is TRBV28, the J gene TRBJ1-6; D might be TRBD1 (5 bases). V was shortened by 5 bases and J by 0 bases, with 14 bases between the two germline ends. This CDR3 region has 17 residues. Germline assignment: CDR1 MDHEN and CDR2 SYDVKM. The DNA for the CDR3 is TGTGCCAGCAGTCCGCAGGGCGTGCTCTCCTATAATTCACCCCTCCACTTT. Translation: CASSPQGVLSYNSPLHF.

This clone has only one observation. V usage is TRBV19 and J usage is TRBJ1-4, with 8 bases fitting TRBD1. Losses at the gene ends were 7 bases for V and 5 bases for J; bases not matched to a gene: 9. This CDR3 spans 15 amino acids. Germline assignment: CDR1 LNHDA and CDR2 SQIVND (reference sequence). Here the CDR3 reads CASNRDRRPNEKLFF. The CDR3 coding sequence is TGTGCCAGTAACCGGGACAGGCGACCGAATGAAAAACTGTTTTTT.

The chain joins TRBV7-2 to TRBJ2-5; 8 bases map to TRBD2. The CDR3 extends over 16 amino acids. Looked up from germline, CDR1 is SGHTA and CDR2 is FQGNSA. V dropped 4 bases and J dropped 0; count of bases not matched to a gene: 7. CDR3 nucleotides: TGTGCCAGCAGCTCACGGCCTAGCGGGTACCAAGAGACCCAGTACTTC. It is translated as CASSSRPSGYQETQYF.

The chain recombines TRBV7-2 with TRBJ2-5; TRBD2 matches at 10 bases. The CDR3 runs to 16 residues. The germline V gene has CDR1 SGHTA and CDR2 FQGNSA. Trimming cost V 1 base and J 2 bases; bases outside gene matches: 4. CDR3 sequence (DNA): TGTGCCAGCAGCTTAGTTGGTAGCGGGGGGCAAGAGACCCAGTACTTC. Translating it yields CASSLVGSGGQETQYF.

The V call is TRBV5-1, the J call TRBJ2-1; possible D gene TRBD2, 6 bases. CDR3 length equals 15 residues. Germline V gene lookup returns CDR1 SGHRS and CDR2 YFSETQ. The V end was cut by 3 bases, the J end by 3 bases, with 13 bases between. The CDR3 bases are TGCGCCAGCAGCTCCGACTCCGGGGGCTACAATGAGCAGTTCTTC. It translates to CASSSDSGGYNEQFF.

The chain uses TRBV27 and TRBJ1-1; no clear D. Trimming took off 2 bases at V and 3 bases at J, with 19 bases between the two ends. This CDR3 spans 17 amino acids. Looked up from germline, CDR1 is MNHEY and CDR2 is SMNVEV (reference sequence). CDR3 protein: CASSLVVQVPRYTEAFF. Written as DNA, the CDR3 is TGTGCCAGCAGTTTAGTTGTCCAGGTCCCTCGTTACACTGAAGCTTTCTTT.

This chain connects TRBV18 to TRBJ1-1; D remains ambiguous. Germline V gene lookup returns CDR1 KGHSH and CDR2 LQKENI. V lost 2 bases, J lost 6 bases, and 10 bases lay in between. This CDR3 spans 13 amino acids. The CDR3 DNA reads TGTGCCAGCTCACCAACCCAGACTGCTGAAGCTTTCTTT. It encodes CASSPTQTAEAFF.

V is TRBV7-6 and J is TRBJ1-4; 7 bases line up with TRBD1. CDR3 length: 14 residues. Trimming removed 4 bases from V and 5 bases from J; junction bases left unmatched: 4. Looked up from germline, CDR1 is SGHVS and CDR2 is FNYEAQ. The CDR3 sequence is CASSSGQKNEKLFF. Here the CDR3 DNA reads TGTGCCAGCAGCTCGGGACAGAAGAATGAAAAACTGTTTTTT.

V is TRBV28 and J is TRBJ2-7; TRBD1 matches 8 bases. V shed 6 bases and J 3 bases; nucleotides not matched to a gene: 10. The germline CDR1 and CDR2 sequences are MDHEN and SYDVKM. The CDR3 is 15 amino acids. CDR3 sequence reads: CASSDPGTGIYEQYF. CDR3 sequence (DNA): TGTGCCAGCAGCGACCCCGGGACAGGTATCTACGAGCAGTACTTC. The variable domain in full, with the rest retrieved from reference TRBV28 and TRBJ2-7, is DVKVTQSSRYLVKRTGEKVFLECVQDMDHENMFWYRQDPGLGLRLIYFSYDVKMKEKGDIPEGYSVSREKKERFSLILESASTNQTSMYLCASSDPGTGIYEQYFGPGTRLTVT.

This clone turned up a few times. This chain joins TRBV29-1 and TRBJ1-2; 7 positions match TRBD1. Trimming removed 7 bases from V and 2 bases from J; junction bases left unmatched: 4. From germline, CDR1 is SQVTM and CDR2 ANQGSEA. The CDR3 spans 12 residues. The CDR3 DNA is TGCAGCGGTTCGACAGGGAACTATGGCTACACCTTC. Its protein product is CSGSTGNYGYTF.

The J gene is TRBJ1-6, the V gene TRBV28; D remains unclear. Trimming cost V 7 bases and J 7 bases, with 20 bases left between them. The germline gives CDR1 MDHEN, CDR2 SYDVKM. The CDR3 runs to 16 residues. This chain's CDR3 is CASTESPASLNSPLHF. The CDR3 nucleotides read TGTGCCAGCACCGAATCGCCCGCGAGCCTCAATTCACCCCTCCACTTT.

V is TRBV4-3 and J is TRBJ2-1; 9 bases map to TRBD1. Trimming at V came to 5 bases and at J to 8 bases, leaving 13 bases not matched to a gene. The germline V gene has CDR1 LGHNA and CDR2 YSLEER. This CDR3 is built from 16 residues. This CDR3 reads CASSNDRDRVVDEQFF. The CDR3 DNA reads TGCGCCAGCAGCAATGACCGGGACAGGGTGGTCGATGAGCAGTTCTTC.

CDR3 sequence reads: CASSPGLAGGLVDTQYF. CDR3 in DNA: TGTGCCAGCAGCCCGGGACTAGCGGGGGGGCTGGTCGATACGCAGTATTTT. J is TRBJ2-3 and V is TRBV7-2; 16 bases align to TRBD2. The CDR3 contains 17 residues. The germline gives CDR1 SGHTA, CDR2 FQGNSA. V shed 5 bases, J shed 6 bases, and the junction held 8 bases outside the gene matches.

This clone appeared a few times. The chain's CDR3 is CASSFLQPNSPLHF. The CDR3 DNA is TGTGCCAGCAGTTTCTTACAGCCAAATTCACCCCTCCACTTT. The V gene is TRBV28, the J gene TRBJ1-6; D gene uncertain. Germline V CDR1 and CDR2: MDHEN, SYDVKM. The CDR3 sequence is 14 residues long. Trimming shortened V by 3 bases and J by 7 bases, and 10 bases separated the two germline ends.

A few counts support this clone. The CDR3 DNA is TGTGCCAGTACCGGCCGGGACAGGGATCAGCCCCAGCATTTT. Translated: CASTGRDRDQPQHF. The chain uses TRBV19 and TRBJ1-5, with 9 positions matching TRBD1. After removal of 7 bases from V and 5 bases from J, the junction contained 6 bases not matched to a gene. Germline CDR1 is LNHDA and CDR2 is SQIVND (reference sequence). This CDR3 contains 14 residues.

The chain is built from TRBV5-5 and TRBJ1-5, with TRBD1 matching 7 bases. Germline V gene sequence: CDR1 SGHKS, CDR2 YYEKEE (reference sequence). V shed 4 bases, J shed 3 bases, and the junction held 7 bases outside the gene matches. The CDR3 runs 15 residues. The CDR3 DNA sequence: TGTGCCAGCAGCGATGGGACAGCTCACAATCAGCCCCAGCATTTT. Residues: CASSDGTAHNQPQHF.

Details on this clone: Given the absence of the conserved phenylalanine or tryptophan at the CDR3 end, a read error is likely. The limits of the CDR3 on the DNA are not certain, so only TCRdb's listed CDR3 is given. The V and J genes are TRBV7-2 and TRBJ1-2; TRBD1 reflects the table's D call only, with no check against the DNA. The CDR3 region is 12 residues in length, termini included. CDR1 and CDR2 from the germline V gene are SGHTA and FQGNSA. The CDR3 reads CASSLGGGATTT.

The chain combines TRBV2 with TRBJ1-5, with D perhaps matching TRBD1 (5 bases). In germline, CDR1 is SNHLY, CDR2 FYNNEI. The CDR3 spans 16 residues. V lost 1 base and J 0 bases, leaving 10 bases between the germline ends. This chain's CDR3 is CASSEGQGYSNQPQHF. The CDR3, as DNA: TGTGCCAGCAGTGAAGGGCAGGGCTATAGCAATCAGCCCCAGCATTTT.

The CDR3 reads CASSFIAPAGTARGEQYF. The CDR3 nucleotides are TGTGCCAGCAGCTTCATAGCACCCGCCGGGACGGCAAGGGGGGAGCAGTACTTC. The chain is built from TRBV11-2 and TRBJ2-7; perhaps TRBD1 as D (6 bases). The V end was cut by 3 bases, the J end by 7 bases, with 28 bases between. There are 18 residues in the CDR3. Germline CDR1 and CDR2: SGHAT and FQNNGV.

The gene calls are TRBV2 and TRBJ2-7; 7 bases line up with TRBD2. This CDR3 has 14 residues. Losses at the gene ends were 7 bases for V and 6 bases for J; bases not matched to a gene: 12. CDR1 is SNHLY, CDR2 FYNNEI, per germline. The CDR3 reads CASNGRTGGGEQYF. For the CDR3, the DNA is TGTGCCAGCAACGGGAGGACGGGTGGGGGCGAGCAGTACTTC.

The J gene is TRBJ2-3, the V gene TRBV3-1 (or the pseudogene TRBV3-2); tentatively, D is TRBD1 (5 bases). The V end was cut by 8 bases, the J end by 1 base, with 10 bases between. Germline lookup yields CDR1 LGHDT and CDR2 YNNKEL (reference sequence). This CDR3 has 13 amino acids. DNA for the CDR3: TGTGCCAGCCAAGGACAACGCACAGATACGCAGTATTTT. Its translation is CASQGQRTDTQYF.

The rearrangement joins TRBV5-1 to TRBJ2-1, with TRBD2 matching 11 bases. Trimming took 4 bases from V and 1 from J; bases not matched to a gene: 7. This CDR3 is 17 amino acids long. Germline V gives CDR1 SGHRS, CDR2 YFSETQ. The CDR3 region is CASSAQLAGESYNEQFF. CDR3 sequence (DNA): TGCGCCAGCAGCGCACAACTAGCGGGAGAGTCCTACAATGAGCAGTTCTTC.

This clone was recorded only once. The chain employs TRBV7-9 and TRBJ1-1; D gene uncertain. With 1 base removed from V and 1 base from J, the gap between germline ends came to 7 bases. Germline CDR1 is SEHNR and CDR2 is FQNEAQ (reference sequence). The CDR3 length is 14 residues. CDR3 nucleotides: TGTGCCAGCAGCTTAGTTGCCGGGAACACTGAAGCTTTCTTT. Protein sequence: CASSLVAGNTEAFF.

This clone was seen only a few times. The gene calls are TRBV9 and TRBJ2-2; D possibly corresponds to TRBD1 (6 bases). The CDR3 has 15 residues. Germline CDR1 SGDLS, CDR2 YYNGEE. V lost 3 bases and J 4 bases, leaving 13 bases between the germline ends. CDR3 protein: CASSAKDSPTGELFF. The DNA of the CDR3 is TGTGCCAGCAGCGCCAAGGACAGTCCCACCGGGGAGCTGTTTTTT.

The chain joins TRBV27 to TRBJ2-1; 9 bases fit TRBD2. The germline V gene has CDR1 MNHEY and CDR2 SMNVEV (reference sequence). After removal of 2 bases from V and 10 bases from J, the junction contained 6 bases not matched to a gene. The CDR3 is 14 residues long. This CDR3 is CASSLAGLAWEQFF. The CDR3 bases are TGTGCCAGCAGTTTAGCGGGACTAGCCTGGGAGCAGTTCTTC.

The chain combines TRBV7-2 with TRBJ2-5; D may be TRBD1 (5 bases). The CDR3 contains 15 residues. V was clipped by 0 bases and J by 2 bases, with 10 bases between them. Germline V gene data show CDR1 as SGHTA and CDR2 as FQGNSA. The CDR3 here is CASSLARTQQETQYF. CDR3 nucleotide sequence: TGTGCCAGCAGCTTAGCACGGACACAGCAAGAGACCCAGTACTTC.